The 12 T cell receptor beta chains below were found in one sample sequenced in a study of response to subunit inactivated influenza vaccine. Each CDR3 protein is one row after TCRdb ran MiXCR on the RT-PCR reads. Found here are 300,000 to 350,000 distinct CDR3 sequences, 20% to 25% of them singletons; the top ten hold about 9.3%. The sequences come from PBMCs from blood, collected approximately 20 months after vaccination. The receptors here all came from a man aged 50 to 69 who received an inactivated influenza vaccine.

V gene TRBV29-1 combines with J gene TRBJ2-1; D may be TRBD2 (5 bases). V lost 4 bases, J lost 6 bases, and 13 bases lay in between. Per germline, CDR1 SQVTM and CDR2 ANQGSEA. This CDR3 comprises 13 residues. CDR3 loop: CSVGRRLANEQFF. In nucleotides, the CDR3 is TGCAGCGTTGGACGTCGGCTAGCCAATGAGCAGTTCTTC.

This clonotype was counted many times. This sequence joins TRBV6-5 and TRBJ2-3, with TRBD1 matching 7 bases. Germline values: CDR1 MNHEY, CDR2 SVGAGI. This CDR3 region has 11 residues. With V trimmed by 6 bases and J by 6 bases, 0 bases remained unmatched. The CDR3 region is CASRDRDTQYF. DNA of the CDR3: TGTGCCAGCAGGGACAGGGATACGCAGTATTTT.

This clonotype was detected many times. This chain uses TRBV4-2 with TRBJ1-3; D ambiguous. Trimming removed 0 bases at V and 1 base at J, with 19 bases between. In germline, CDR1 is LGHNA, CDR2 YNFKEQ. CDR3 length equals 19 residues. CDR3 region: CASSQDLFPRRNSGNTIYF. As DNA, the CDR3 is TGTGCCAGCAGCCAAGATCTGTTTCCCCGCAGAAATTCTGGAAACACCATATATTTT.

To note about this clonotype: This sequence may be a read error, since a much larger clone differs from it by one base. The chain employs TRBV2 and TRBJ1-5; 8 bases are shared with TRBD1. Germline loops: CDR1 SNHLY, CDR2 FYNNEI. The CDR3 has 14 residues. In DNA, the CDR3 is TGTGCCAGCACCCTGGGACAGGCTAATCAGCCCCATCATTTT. As protein: CASTLGQANQPHHF.

This clonotype was found a few times. The gene calls are TRBV7-9 and TRBJ1-1; the match to TRBD1 covers 8 bases. This CDR3 has 15 amino acids. With V trimmed by 5 bases and J by 2 bases, 7 bases remained unmatched. CDR1 and CDR2 (germline): SEHNR, FQNEAQ (reference sequence). This CDR3 is CASSDPGGFNTEAFF. For the CDR3, the DNA is TGTGCCAGCAGCGATCCAGGGGGCTTCAACACTGAAGCTTTCTTT.

This clonotype was observed many times. V usage is TRBV6-1 and J usage is TRBJ1-6; D is perhaps TRBD1 (6 bases). The CDR3 is 16 amino acids. Trimming stripped 1 base from V and 7 bases from J, with 14 bases between. The V gene's germline CDR1 is MNHNS and CDR2 SASEGT. The CDR3 coding sequence is TGTGCCAGCAGTGAAGGTCCCGGGACAACAAATTCACCCCTCCACTTT. It specifies CASSEGPGTTNSPLHF.

This clonotype was seen a few times. The chain recombines TRBV12-3 or TRBV12-4 with TRBJ1-6; D is ambiguous. The CDR3 runs 16 residues. Trimming shortened V by 4 bases and J by 6 bases, and 16 bases separated the two germline ends. In DNA, the CDR3 is TGTGCCAGCAGTTCCTATCTAGACCTTGGTAATTCACCCCTCCACTTT. It is translated as CASSSYLDLGNSPLHF.

This clonotype has just a few counts. The gene calls are TRBV7-3 and TRBJ2-3; D gene ambiguous. Germline CDR1 and CDR2: SGHTA and FQGTGA. This CDR3 contains 14 residues. V dropped 0 bases and J dropped 0 bases, with 4 bases sitting between them. The DNA of the CDR3 is TGTGCCAGCAGCTTAACCTCTAGCACAGATACGCAGTATTTT. Its protein product is CASSLTSSTDTQYF.

V usage is TRBV25-1 and J usage is TRBJ2-3, with unresolved D. Germline loops: CDR1 MGHDK, CDR2 SYGVNS. The CDR3 totals 16 residues. Deletions cut 2 bases from V and 0 bases from J, with 12 bases between. This chain's CDR3 is CASSEGPHPSTDTQYF. The CDR3 DNA follows: TGTGCCAGCAGTGAAGGGCCCCACCCTAGCACAGATACGCAGTATTTT.

This clonotype was seen only a few times. The V gene is TRBV7-9, the J gene TRBJ1-1; 9 nucleotides agree with TRBD1. With V trimmed by 5 bases and J by 0 bases, 7 bases remained unmatched. Germline assignment: CDR1 SEHNR and CDR2 FQNEAQ (reference sequence). The CDR3 runs to 16 residues. The CDR3 is CASSQGTGLMNTEAFF. In DNA form, the CDR3 reads TGTGCCAGCAGCCAAGGGACAGGGCTTATGAACACTGAAGCTTTCTTT.

The rearrangement uses TRBV7-2 and TRBJ2-5; tentative D call: TRBD2 (6 bases). Germline CDR1 is SGHTA and CDR2 is FQGNSA. The CDR3 consists of 18 residues. Trimming took off 3 bases at V and 5 bases at J, with 25 bases between the two ends. The CDR3 here is CASSLAPWTKRRAETQYF. Written as DNA, the CDR3 is TGTGCCAGCAGCTTGGCCCCGTGGACTAAGCGGAGGGCGGAGACCCAGTACTTC.

The rearrangement links TRBV28 to TRBJ1-1, with a possible D match to TRBD1 (6 bases). The ends were cut back, 5 bases at V and 1 base at J, with 14 bases in the middle. This CDR3 comprises 15 residues. Germline-derived CDR1 and CDR2 are MDHEN and SYDVKM. The CDR3 loop reads CASSGGIGGNTEAFF. CDR3 DNA sequence: TGTGCCAGCAGTGGAGGGATAGGGGGGAACACTGAAGCTTTCTTT.